This T cell receptor beta chain stems from a study of post-analysis software for immune sequencing data. Study background: Recorded disease courses covered relapsing-remitting, secondary progressive and progressive-relapsing multiple sclerosis. Some patients had no subtype annotation.

Built from TCR beta cDNA, the libraries had unique molecular identifiers in them. A population of roughly 0.85 to 10 million T cells gave rise to about half a million cDNA molecules. TCRdb processed the PCR reads anew with MiXCR; each CDR3 protein has one entry. The table records under 650,000 distinct CDR3 sequences, about 44% of them present only once. Study-level points and caveats: Clustering by F measure revealed strong co-clustering among samples prepared together in one batch. Controls had significantly higher normalized Chao1 diversity than multiple sclerosis patients. TRBV5-6, TRBV5-1 and TRBV20-1 were among several TRBV segments more frequent in patients than controls.

Only a few counts were recorded for this clonotype. What it binds is not known. This CDR3 comprises 17 residues. Trimming cost V 0 bases and J 7 bases; bases outside gene matches: 10. Germline V CDR1 and CDR2: MNHNY, SVGAGI (reference sequence). The sequence was collected from a girl aged 5-17 years with multiple sclerosis. Source material: blood. The rearrangement links TRBV6-6 to TRBJ1-4; 8 bases are a match to TRBD1. The CDR3 spells CASSYSTQGARGEKLFF. CDR3 bases: TGTGCCAGCAGTTACTCGACCCAGGGGGCTAGGGGTGAAAAACTGTTTTTT.